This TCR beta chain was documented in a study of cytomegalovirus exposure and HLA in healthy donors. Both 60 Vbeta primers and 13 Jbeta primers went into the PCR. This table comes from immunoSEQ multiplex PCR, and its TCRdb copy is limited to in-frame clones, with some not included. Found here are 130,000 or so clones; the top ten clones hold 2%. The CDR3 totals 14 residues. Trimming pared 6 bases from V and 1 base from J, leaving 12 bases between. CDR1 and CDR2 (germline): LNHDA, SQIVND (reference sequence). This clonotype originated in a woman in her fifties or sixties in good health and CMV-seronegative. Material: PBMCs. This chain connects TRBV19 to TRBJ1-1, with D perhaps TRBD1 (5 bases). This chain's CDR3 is CASSLGDANTEAFF. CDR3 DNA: TGTGCCAGTAGCCTAGGGGATGCGAACACTGAAGCTTTCTTT.